This TCR beta chain was observed in a study of response to subunit inactivated influenza vaccine. Findings and limits, study-wide: New T cells are recruited in small numbers by each seasonal influenza vaccination, according to the authors' suggestion.

TCRdb passed the RT-PCR reads through MiXCR, listing each CDR3 protein once. Counted here are approximately 160,000 distinct CDR3 sequences, approximately 11% occurring once; the ten biggest clones make up roughly 33%. The CDR3 runs to 17 residues. Germline V lookup: CDR1 SQVTM, CDR2 ANQGSEA. Trimming left V 3 bases short and J 2 bases short, with 21 bases between. This clonotype was seen repeatedly, ten times or more. Its matching antigen is unknown. This rearrangement joins TRBV29-1 to TRBJ2-3; weak D call: TRBD1 (5 bases). This receptor was obtained from a man aged 50 to 75 who received an inactivated influenza vaccine. This specimen consisted of CD8+ T cells sorted from PBMCs, obtained about 23 months after vaccination. The CDR3 DNA follows: TGCAGCGTTGACCCGCCTTGGTTAGGGGCTGACACAGATACGCAGTATTTT. Translating gives CSVDPPWLGADTDTQYF.